The following is a T cell receptor beta chain sequence with its context. Antigen: not known. The data were obtained in a study of graft-versus-host responses after intestinal transplantation. Study context: Multivisceral, liver-intestinal, or isolated intestinal transplants were received by the recipients.

Assay: immunoSEQ multiplex PCR; the TCRdb copy retains only in-frame clones and omits some. This sample has tens of thousands of clones, with more than 90% found just once. Overall study results and limits: Declining HvG levels early post-transplant were linked to peak circulating GvH clone levels. The authors found GvH clones in recipient marrow, some appearing first in ileum or blood.

The germline CDR1 and CDR2 sequences are MNHEY and SMNVEV (reference sequence). The CDR3 is made up of 17 amino acids. Trimming took 5 bases from V and 5 from J; bases not matched to a gene: 16. This TCR derives from a human donor who received an intestinal transplant. Sequencing used unstimulated CD4+ T cells sorted from spleen or lymph node cells, obtained before intestinal transplant. The chain employs TRBV27 and TRBJ1-1; TRBD1 agrees at 8 bases. CDR3 in amino acids: CASSPRTGPHPGTEAFF. CDR3 nucleotide sequence: TGTGCCAGCAGTCCTAGGACAGGGCCCCACCCAGGGACTGAAGCTTTCTTT.